Listed below are T cell receptor beta chains from one sample, sequenced in a study of CD8 T cells in ankylosing spondylitis. TCRdb used MiXCR to reprocess the 5' RACE reads, holding one entry per CDR3 protein. The sample holds approximately 550,000 distinct CDR3 sequences; roughly 13% are singletons and the top ten take 6.5% to 7%. Sequencing was carried out using blood, either unsorted or a sorted T cell fraction (not recorded which). These receptors all stem from a male donor with ankylosing spondylitis. The CDR3 runs from the conserved cysteine through the conserved F or W. D genes are given only for firm matches. Expanded clones get a size class; other rows say once, few or many, or leave the size out.

CDR3aa: CASSQEGGTYEQYF; CDR3nt: TGTGCCAGCAGCCAAGAGGGCGGCACCTACGAGCAGTACTTC; v_gene: TRBV3-1; j_gene: TRBJ2-7; abundance: few; d_gene: -
CDR3aa: CSASRVPGELFF; CDR3nt: TGCAGTGCTAGTCGGGTACCCGGGGAGCTGTTTTTT; v_gene: TRBV20-1; j_gene: TRBJ2-2; abundance: -; d_gene: -
CDR3aa: CASSWGQLRFF; CDR3nt: TGTGCCAGCAGTTGGGGACAGCTCCGGTTCTTC; v_gene: TRBV12-3/TRBV12-4; j_gene: TRBJ2-1; abundance: -; d_gene: TRBD1
CDR3aa: CASRDRGEGYTF; CDR3nt: TGTGCCAGCAGGGACAGGGGTGAGGGCTACACCTTC; v_gene: TRBV6-6; j_gene: TRBJ1-2; abundance: many; d_gene: TRBD1
CDR3aa: CASSLYGGGGAGKIIF; CDR3nt: TGCGCCAGCAGCTTGTATGGAGGAGGGGGCGCCGGTAAAATAATCTTC; v_gene: TRBV5-1; j_gene: TRBJ2-1; abundance: many; d_gene: -
CDR3aa: CASGKGQLAKNIQYF; CDR3nt: TGTGCTAGTGGTAAGGGGCAACTAGCCAAAAACATTCAGTACTTC; v_gene: TRBV12-5; j_gene: TRBJ2-4; abundance: few; d_gene: -
CDR3aa: CASSPVLAGGETQYF; CDR3nt: TGTGCCAGCAGCCCTGTTTTAGCGGGAGGAGAGACCCAGTACTTC; v_gene: TRBV11-2; j_gene: TRBJ2-5; abundance: -; d_gene: TRBD2
CDR3aa: CASRHTGTGGETQYF; CDR3nt: TGTGCCAGCAGGCATACCGGGACAGGGGGAGAGACCCAGTACTTC; v_gene: TRBV12-3/TRBV12-4; j_gene: TRBJ2-5; abundance: few; d_gene: TRBD1
CDR3aa: CASSVDGQYTEAFF; CDR3nt: TGTGCCAGCAGCGTAGACGGACAGTACACTGAAGCTTTCTTT; v_gene: TRBV9; j_gene: TRBJ1-1; abundance: few; d_gene: -
CDR3aa: CATSDMGGNTDTQYF; CDR3nt: TGTGCCACCAGTGACATGGGGGGCAACACAGATACGCAGTATTTT; v_gene: TRBV24-1; j_gene: TRBJ2-3; abundance: few; d_gene: -
CDR3aa: CATSVAGTSGSDEQFF; CDR3nt: TGTGCCACCAGTGTCGCCGGGACTAGCGGGAGCGATGAGCAGTTCTTC; v_gene: TRBV24-1; j_gene: TRBJ2-1; abundance: few; d_gene: TRBD2
CDR3aa: CASSSRAYEQFF; CDR3nt: TGCGCCAGCAGCTCCAGGGCTTATGAGCAGTTCTTC; v_gene: TRBV5-1; j_gene: TRBJ2-1; abundance: -; d_gene: -
CDR3aa: CASSKRERGDTQYF; CDR3nt: TGTGCCAGCAGTAAGCGGGAGCGGGGAGATACGCAGTATTTT; v_gene: TRBV6-1; j_gene: TRBJ2-3; abundance: -; d_gene: TRBD2
CDR3aa: CASIPREAQYF; CDR3nt: TGTGCCAGCATCCCTAGAGAAGCCCAGTACTTC; v_gene: TRBV6-5; j_gene: TRBJ2-5; abundance: -; d_gene: -
CDR3aa: CASKGARVNNQPQHF; CDR3nt: TGTGCCAGCAAAGGGGCGAGGGTAAACAATCAGCCCCAGCATTTT; v_gene: TRBV2; j_gene: TRBJ1-5; abundance: -; d_gene: -
CDR3aa: CASSPGGQGRQPQHF; CDR3nt: TGTGCCAGCAGCCCCGGGGGGCAGGGGCGACAGCCCCAGCATTTT; v_gene: TRBV3-1; j_gene: TRBJ1-5; abundance: few; d_gene: -
CDR3aa: CSADLAGGGWNEQFF; CDR3nt: TGCAGTGCTGATCTAGCGGGAGGAGGATGGAATGAGCAGTTCTTC; v_gene: TRBV20-1; j_gene: TRBJ2-1; abundance: -; d_gene: TRBD2
CDR3aa: CASSLVLAGGPYIQYF; CDR3nt: TGTGCCAGCAGCTTAGTGCTAGCGGGAGGGCCTTACATTCAGTACTTC; v_gene: TRBV7-9; j_gene: TRBJ2-4; abundance: few; d_gene: TRBD2
CDR3aa: CSVGTGPLSGANVLTF; CDR3nt: TGCAGCGTTGGTACAGGGCCACTCTCTGGGGCCAACGTCCTGACTTTC; v_gene: TRBV29-1; j_gene: TRBJ2-6; abundance: few; d_gene: -
CDR3aa: CSGRDSNEKLFF; CDR3nt: TGCAGCGGCCGGGACAGTAATGAAAAACTGTTTTTT; v_gene: TRBV29-1; j_gene: TRBJ1-4; abundance: few; d_gene: TRBD1
CDR3aa: CASSGAGKTDTEAFF; CDR3nt: TGTGCCAGCAGTGGGGCGGGGAAAACGGACACTGAAGCTTTCTTT; v_gene: TRBV28; j_gene: TRBJ1-1; abundance: few; d_gene: -
CDR3aa: CASSPGLAGSDTQYF; CDR3nt: TGTGCCAGTAGTCCGGGACTAGCGGGATCAGATACGCAGTATTTT; v_gene: TRBV19; j_gene: TRBJ2-3; abundance: -; d_gene: TRBD2
CDR3aa: CASSELSAGGSQGGADTQYF; CDR3nt: TGTGCCAGCAGTGAATTGTCGGCGGGCGGGAGTCAAGGGGGAGCAGATACGCAGTATTTT; v_gene: TRBV2; j_gene: TRBJ2-3; abundance: -; d_gene: -
CDR3aa: CASSRRAENTEAFF; CDR3nt: TGTGCCAGCAGTCGACGGGCGGAGAACACTGAAGCTTTCTTT; v_gene: TRBV27; j_gene: TRBJ1-1; abundance: -; d_gene: -
CDR3aa: CASSITWTVIDQPQHF; CDR3nt: TGTGCCAGTAGTATAACGTGGACAGTAATTGATCAGCCCCAGCATTTT; v_gene: TRBV19; j_gene: TRBJ1-5; abundance: few; d_gene: -
CDR3aa: CASSLVEGPSYEQYF; CDR3nt: TGTGCCAGCAGCTTAGTAGAGGGACCTTCCTACGAGCAGTACTTC; v_gene: TRBV7-2; j_gene: TRBJ2-7; abundance: few; d_gene: -
CDR3aa: CASSLEGSLGDEQFF; CDR3nt: TGTGCCAGCAGCTTAGAAGGTAGCCTGGGGGATGAGCAGTTCTTC; v_gene: TRBV7-2; j_gene: TRBJ2-1; abundance: -; d_gene: -
CDR3aa: CASSRRTGGLGQETQYF; CDR3nt: TGTGCCAGCAGCCGGAGGACAGGGGGGTTAGGACAGGAGACCCAGTACTTC; v_gene: TRBV11-3; j_gene: TRBJ2-5; abundance: few; d_gene: TRBD1
CDR3aa: CASRVAGLNEQFF; CDR3nt: TGTGCCAGCAGGGTAGCGGGCCTCAATGAGCAGTTCTTC; v_gene: TRBV7-2; j_gene: TRBJ2-1; abundance: few; d_gene: TRBD2
CDR3aa: CASSEGVAGGPKQFF; CDR3nt: TGTGCCAGCAGCGAGGGAGTAGCGGGAGGACCCAAACAGTTCTTC; v_gene: TRBV7-9; j_gene: TRBJ2-1; abundance: -; d_gene: TRBD2
CDR3aa: CASSPDRSSGNTIYF; CDR3nt: TGTGCCAGCAGCCCAGACAGGAGCTCTGGAAACACCATATATTTT; v_gene: TRBV11-2; j_gene: TRBJ1-3; abundance: few; d_gene: -
CDR3aa: CSARELAVYNEQFF; CDR3nt: TGCAGTGCTAGAGAACTAGCGGTGTACAATGAGCAGTTCTTC; v_gene: TRBV20-1; j_gene: TRBJ2-1; abundance: many; d_gene: TRBD2
CDR3aa: CATSRESGLAVITDTQYF; CDR3nt: TGTGCCACCAGCAGAGAAAGCGGGCTAGCGGTAATCACAGATACGCAGTATTTT; v_gene: TRBV15; j_gene: TRBJ2-3; abundance: few; d_gene: TRBD2
CDR3aa: CASGSPQTLNYGYTF; CDR3nt: TGTGCTAGTGGTTCGCCCCAGACTCTTAACTATGGCTACACCTTC; v_gene: TRBV12-5; j_gene: TRBJ1-2; abundance: -; d_gene: -
CDR3aa: CASSRGAANYGYTF; CDR3nt: TGTGCCAGCAGCCGTGGGGCCGCTAACTATGGCTACACCTTC; v_gene: TRBV12-3/TRBV12-4; j_gene: TRBJ1-2; abundance: -; d_gene: -
CDR3aa: CASGVTGANVLTF; CDR3nt: TGTGCCAGCGGGGTGACTGGGGCCAACGTCCTGACTTTC; v_gene: TRBV27; j_gene: TRBJ2-6; abundance: -; d_gene: -
CDR3aa: CAISHSEDRAGNTIYF; CDR3nt: TGTGCCATCAGCCACTCTGAGGACAGGGCTGGAAACACCATATATTTT; v_gene: TRBV10-3; j_gene: TRBJ1-3; abundance: few; d_gene: TRBD1
CDR3aa: CATSEPGTGGNTQYF; CDR3nt: TGTGCCACCAGTGAGCCCGGGACAGGGGGTAACACGCAGTATTTT; v_gene: TRBV24-1; j_gene: TRBJ2-3; abundance: -; d_gene: TRBD1
CDR3aa: CSAGTSGDSYEQYF; CDR3nt: TGCAGTGCAGGGACTAGCGGGGATTCCTACGAGCAGTACTTC; v_gene: TRBV20-1; j_gene: TRBJ2-7; abundance: many; d_gene: TRBD2
CDR3aa: CSVGGTGSNYGYTF; CDR3nt: TGCAGCGTTGGGGGAACAGGGTCTAACTATGGCTACACCTTC; v_gene: TRBV29-1; j_gene: TRBJ1-2; abundance: -; d_gene: -
CDR3aa: CSARDPRQGTGELFF; CDR3nt: TGCAGTGCTAGAGATCCGAGACAGGGGACCGGGGAGCTGTTTTTT; v_gene: TRBV20-1; j_gene: TRBJ2-2; abundance: -; d_gene: TRBD1
CDR3aa: CASSQPSAGWYGYTF; CDR3nt: TGTGCCAGCAGCCAACCCTCTGCAGGGTGGTATGGCTACACCTTC; v_gene: TRBV3-1; j_gene: TRBJ1-2; abundance: -; d_gene: -
CDR3aa: CASSIIAGGGNEQFF; CDR3nt: TGTGCCAGCAGCATTATAGCGGGAGGTGGCAATGAGCAGTTCTTC; v_gene: TRBV7-2; j_gene: TRBJ2-1; abundance: many; d_gene: TRBD2
CDR3aa: CSVAKIWNTEAFF; CDR3nt: TGCAGCGTCGCTAAAATATGGAACACTGAAGCTTTCTTT; v_gene: TRBV29-1; j_gene: TRBJ1-1; abundance: few; d_gene: -
CDR3aa: CATGKDAGELFF; CDR3nt: TGTGCCACGGGTAAGGACGCCGGGGAGCTGTTTTTT; v_gene: TRBV24-1; j_gene: TRBJ2-2; abundance: few; d_gene: -
CDR3aa: CSAPGSNEQFF; CDR3nt: TGCAGTGCTCCGGGGTCAAATGAGCAGTTCTTC; v_gene: TRBV20-1; j_gene: TRBJ2-1; abundance: few; d_gene: -
CDR3aa: CASSLGGQGGSPLHF; CDR3nt: TGTGCCAGCAGTTTGGGCGGGCAGGGTGGCTCACCCCTCCACTTT; v_gene: TRBV12-3/TRBV12-4; j_gene: TRBJ1-6; abundance: few; d_gene: -
CDR3aa: CASSPQTSGNEQFF; CDR3nt: TGTGCCAGTAGTCCCCAGACTAGCGGCAATGAGCAGTTCTTC; v_gene: TRBV19; j_gene: TRBJ2-1; abundance: -; d_gene: TRBD2
CDR3aa: CSAPTSLNTGELFF; CDR3nt: TGCAGTGCCCCGACTAGCTTGAACACCGGGGAGCTGTTTTTT; v_gene: TRBV20-1; j_gene: TRBJ2-2; abundance: -; d_gene: TRBD2
CDR3aa: CASSPQAGGTGELFF; CDR3nt: TGTGCCAGCAGTCCTCAAGCGGGAGGGACCGGGGAGCTGTTTTTT; v_gene: TRBV12-3/TRBV12-4; j_gene: TRBJ2-2; abundance: -; d_gene: TRBD2
CDR3aa: CASSLGMGVEETQYF; CDR3nt: TGTGCCAGCAGCTTAGGGATGGGCGTAGAAGAGACCCAGTACTTC; v_gene: TRBV7-9; j_gene: TRBJ2-5; abundance: few; d_gene: -
CDR3aa: CASSQSSGSYGYTF; CDR3nt: TGTGCCAGCAGCCAATCGTCGGGCAGCTATGGCTACACCTTC; v_gene: TRBV16; j_gene: TRBJ1-2; abundance: -; d_gene: -
CDR3aa: CASSLPGLAAWGDTQYF; CDR3nt: TGTGCCAGCAGCTTACCAGGACTAGCGGCTTGGGGAGATACGCAGTATTTT; v_gene: TRBV5-6; j_gene: TRBJ2-3; abundance: -; d_gene: TRBD2
CDR3aa: CASSREWSCFF; CDR3nt: -; v_gene: TRBV3-1; j_gene: TRBJ2-2; abundance: few; d_gene: -